Here is one TCR beta chain with its context. Its target is not known. These data belong to a study of PD-1 blockade in classical Hodgkin lymphoma. Every patient experienced relapse after autologous stem cell transplantation, and brentuximab vedotin exposure varied. Study conclusions and caveats: Healthy donors reportedly exceeded newly diagnosed patients in baseline TCR diversity.

Clones were read by immunoSEQ multiplex PCR, and TCRdb kept only the in-frame ones, dropping some. The sample yields under 80,000 clones, over 70% seen once. Germline CDR1 SGHKS, CDR2 YYEKEE (reference sequence). V dropped 7 bases and J dropped 0 bases, with 10 bases sitting between them. CDR3 length: 13 amino acids. This clonotype was sampled from a human donor with classical Hodgkin lymphoma. The chain recombines TRBV5-5 with TRBJ1-1; D is possibly TRBD1 (6 bases). Specimen: peripheral blood mononuclear cells (PBMCs), collected before the second cycle of nivolumab. The chain's CDR3 is CASAGAMNTEAFF. The DNA of the CDR3 is TGTGCCAGCGCAGGGGCTATGAACACTGAAGCTTTCTTT.